This T cell receptor beta chain was captured in a study of blood T cells in healthy people across ages. Study-wide results and caveats: Since the PBMCs were unsorted, naive and antigen-experienced cells could not be conclusively compared.

CDR3 length: 15 residues. The V gene's germline CDR1 is SGHAT and CDR2 FQNNGV. With V trimmed by 5 bases and J by 6 bases, 9 bases remained unmatched. Remarks on this clonotype: Its antigen is currently unknown.

A second PCR of roughly 7 to 11 cycles used a sample-barcoded 5' primer and a J-beta primer mix. TCRdb reprocessed the 5' RACE reads with MiXCR, giving one entry per CDR3 protein. The top ten clones hold 20% to 25% of a sample with 910,000 or so distinct CDR3 sequences, just over 50% of them seen once. Sequencing input: blood. This receptor was identified in a woman between 55 and 75 years old in good health. V is TRBV11-2 and J is TRBJ2-1; 8 bases are a match to TRBD2. CDR3: CASSRSSGRVNEQFF. The CDR3 bases are TGTGCCAGCAGCCGTTCGAGCGGGAGAGTCAATGAGCAGTTCTTC.